This entry lists 32 T cell receptor beta chains sequenced from one sample in a study of T cell responses to AZD1222 COVID-19 vaccine. Profiling relied on immunoSEQ multiplex PCR, and the TCRdb table lists in-frame clones only, not all of them. The sample contains 150,000 or so clones, 93% of which appear only once. The sequencing here drew on peripheral blood, taken on day 0 of MenACWY control vaccination. These receptors were obtained from an adult in good health.

V and J are TRBV18 and TRBJ1-4; D gene unclear. The CDR3 is 13 amino acids. Germline values: CDR1 KGHSH, CDR2 LQKENI. Trimming took off 3 bases at V and 6 bases at J, with 8 bases between the two ends. The CDR3 region has the DNA TGTGCCAGCTCACCGGGTTGGGATGAAAAACTGTTTTTT. Protein product: CASSPGWDEKLFF.

The rearrangement uses TRBV9 and TRBJ2-1; 14 nucleotides match TRBD2. The trim removed 4 bases at V and 8 bases at J, leaving 5 bases unmatched. Germline loops: CDR1 SGDLS, CDR2 YYNGEE. This CDR3 is built from 15 residues. CDR3 sequence (DNA): TGTGCCAGCAGCCGCGGGACTAGCGGGGGAGATGAGCAGTTCTTC. Translation: CASSRGTSGGDEQFF.

This clone was recorded once. The chain couples TRBV7-9 to TRBJ1-1; tentatively, D is TRBD1 (6 bases). The germline CDR1 and CDR2 sequences are SEHNR and FQNEAQ (reference sequence). The CDR3 has 12 residues. The V end was cut by 5 bases, the J end by 6 bases, with 10 bases between. CDR3: CASSTTGAEAFF. The CDR3 DNA is TGTGCCAGCAGCACGACAGGCGCTGAAGCTTTCTTT.

The CDR3 nucleotides are TGTGCCAGCAGTTACCTACGACGTAAGACAGGGGAAGCTTTCTTT. Translating gives CASSYLRRKTGEAFF. The rearrangement joins TRBV6-5 to TRBJ1-1, with 7 bases that match TRBD1. The CDR3 totals 15 residues. V lost 2 bases to trimming and J lost 8 bases; unmatched junction nucleotides: 11. Germline CDR1 MNHEY, CDR2 SVGAGI.

This rearrangement joins TRBV15 to TRBJ1-2, with TRBD1 matching over 7 bases. The length of the CDR3 is 16 residues. Germline lookup yields CDR1 LNHNV and CDR2 YYDKDF (reference sequence). After removal of 7 bases from V and 2 bases from J, the junction contained 13 bases not matched to a gene. Here the CDR3 reads CATKRDSTASNYGYTF. Here the CDR3 DNA reads TGTGCCACCAAACGGGACAGCACCGCATCGAACTATGGCTACACCTTC.

The V gene is TRBV7-2, the J gene TRBJ2-1; perhaps TRBD1 as D (7 bases). The CDR3 is 15 residues long. The germline gives CDR1 SGHTA, CDR2 FQGNSA. V was shortened by 4 bases and J by 2 bases, with 12 bases between the two germline ends. The CDR3, as DNA: TGTGCCAGCAGCTACTCAGGGGGGACCTACAATGAGCAGTTCTTC. Protein sequence: CASSYSGGTYNEQFF.

The V call is TRBV3-1 (or the pseudogene TRBV3-2), the J call TRBJ2-1; D is unresolved. CDR3 size: 16 residues. Germline V lookup: CDR1 LGHDT, CDR2 YNNKEL (reference sequence). V dropped 2 bases and J dropped 0 bases, with 11 bases sitting between them. Here the CDR3 DNA reads TGTGCCAGCAGCCAATCCCCCGGAAGCTCCTACAATGAGCAGTTCTTC. This translates into CASSQSPGSSYNEQFF.

This chain uses TRBV6-1 with TRBJ1-5; no firm D call. The CDR3 is 14 amino acids. The V gene lost 1 base and the J gene lost 4 bases, with 8 bases spanning the gap. The germline gives CDR1 MNHNS, CDR2 SASEGT. CDR3 sequence reads: CASSEVFGNQPQHF. CDR3 nucleotide sequence: TGTGCCAGCAGTGAAGTTTTTGGGAATCAGCCCCAGCATTTT.

The chain employs TRBV5-6 and TRBJ1-3, with D unresolved. V was clipped by 1 base and J by 3 bases, with 8 bases between them. Germline lookup yields CDR1 SGHDT and CDR2 YYEEEE. The CDR3 is made up of 14 amino acids. The CDR3 sequence is CASSLMGYGNTIYF. The CDR3 nucleotides read TGTGCCAGCAGCTTGATGGGGTATGGAAACACCATATATTTT.

J is TRBJ2-4 and V is TRBV7-9; D is possibly TRBD2 (6 bases). Germline V gene lookup returns CDR1 SEHNR and CDR2 FQNEAQ (reference sequence). This CDR3 comprises 13 residues. Trimming removed 5 bases from V and 7 bases from J, with 12 bases in between. CDR3 in DNA: TGTGCCAGCAGCCCATATGGGAGGAACATTCAGTACTTC. Its translation: CASSPYGRNIQYF.

The rearrangement links TRBV7-9 to TRBJ2-3; the match to TRBD2 covers 11 bases. Germline V lookup: CDR1 SEHNR, CDR2 FQNEAQ (reference sequence). The V segment lost 5 bases and the J segment 5 bases; nucleotides outside the gene matches: 15. This CDR3 spans 18 amino acids. The DNA for the CDR3 is TGTGCCAGCAGCCCCCCCCGGGGACTAGCGGTAGGGGAAGATACGCAGTATTTT. This sequence encodes CASSPPRGLAVGEDTQYF. Based on the CDR3 plus reference TRBV7-9 and TRBJ2-3, the full variable domain is DTGVSQNPRHKITKRGQNVTFRCDPISEHNRLYWYRQTLGQGPEFLTYFQNEAQLEKSRLLSDRFSAERPKGSFSTLEIQRTEQGDSAMYLCASSPPRGLAVGEDTQYFGPGTRLTVL.

J is TRBJ1-1 and V is TRBV19, with D tentatively TRBD1 (6 bases). Germline V gives CDR1 LNHDA, CDR2 SQIVND (reference sequence). Trimming took off 3 bases at V and 2 bases at J, with 16 bases between the two ends. The CDR3 sequence is 16 residues long. The DNA of the CDR3 is TGTGCCAGTAGTATGACCCGATCACAGGGAAACACTGAAGCTTTCTTT. Translation: CASSMTRSQGNTEAFF.

V gene TRBV27 combines with J gene TRBJ1-4; D gene uncertain. Trimming stripped 4 bases from V and 0 bases from J, with 9 bases between. Per germline, CDR1 MNHEY and CDR2 SMNVEV (reference sequence). The CDR3 covers 15 residues. The CDR3 nucleotides are TGTGCCAGCAGTTGGGAATTTGCAACTAATGAAAAACTGTTTTTT. Protein product: CASSWEFATNEKLFF. Supplemented by reference TRBV27 and TRBJ1-4, the full variable domain reads EAQVTQNPRYLITVTGKKLTVTCSQNMNHEYMSWYRQDPGLGLRQIYYSMNVEVTDKGDVPEGYKVSRKEKRNFPLILESPSPNQTSLYFCASSWEFATNEKLFFGSGTQLSVL.

The V call is TRBV20-1, the J call TRBJ2-3; 8 nucleotides align to TRBD2. Germline V gives CDR1 DFQATT, CDR2 SNEGSKA (reference sequence). With 3 bases clipped from V and 7 bases from J, the junction kept 15 bases outside the gene matches. The CDR3 has 16 residues. The CDR3 loop reads CSASRPQAGAVYTQYF. The CDR3 region has the DNA TGCAGTGCTAGTAGGCCCCAAGCGGGAGCCGTATATACGCAGTATTTT.

The V call is TRBV9, the J call TRBJ1-3; a possible D gene is TRBD1 (6 bases). Germline V gene data show CDR1 as SGDLS and CDR2 as YYNGEE. The CDR3 length is 16 residues. The V end was cut by 2 bases, the J end by 0 bases, with 12 bases between. This chain's CDR3 is CASSVNRELSGNTIYF. CDR3 sequence (DNA): TGTGCCAGCAGCGTGAACAGGGAACTCTCTGGAAACACCATATATTTT. The full variable domain, completed using reference TRBV9 and TRBJ1-3, is DSGVTQTPKHLITATGQRVTLRCSPRSGDLSVYWYQQSLDQGLQFLIQYYNGEERAKGNILERFSAQQFPDLHSELNLSSLELGDSALYFCASSVNRELSGNTIYFGEGSWLTVV.

This clone was detected only once. The chain recombines TRBV9 with TRBJ2-1, with a tentative D call TRBD2 (6 bases). Trimming cost V 4 bases and J 9 bases, with 14 bases left between them. The germline gives CDR1 SGDLS, CDR2 YYNGEE. This CDR3 region has 13 residues. Here the CDR3 DNA reads TGTGCCAGCAGCCCCAGTGCGCGGGGTGAGCAGTTCTTC. Translated: CASSPSARGEQFF. The whole variable domain, filled in from reference TRBV9 and TRBJ2-1, reads DSGVTQTPKHLITATGQRVTLRCSPRSGDLSVYWYQQSLDQGLQFLIQYYNGEERAKGNILERFSAQQFPDLHSELNLSSLELGDSALYFCASSPSARGEQFFGPGTRLTVL.

J is TRBJ2-3 and V is TRBV24-1; TRBD1 aligns across 11 bases. V was pared by 4 bases and J by 4 bases, with 6 bases of the junction left unmatched. Germline V gene sequence: CDR1 KGHDR, CDR2 SFDVKD. The CDR3 is 16 residues long. CDR3 nucleotide sequence: TGTGCCACCAGTGAGGGGGACAGGGGGGGCGCAGATACGCAGTATTTT. Its protein is CATSEGDRGGADTQYF.

This clone was counted once. This rearrangement joins TRBV6-5 to TRBJ2-1, with TRBD2 matching over 11 bases. Unmatched junction bases numbered 3, after V lost 5 bases and J lost 3 bases. The CDR3 covers 15 residues. CDR1 MNHEY and CDR2 SVGAGI come from the germline V gene. The CDR3 nucleotides are TGTGCCAGCAGTAAGACTAGCGGGGTCTACAATGAGCAGTTCTTC. This translates into CASSKTSGVYNEQFF.

The chain carries TRBV15 and TRBJ1-2; D not resolved. Trimming left V 0 bases short and J 4 bases short, with 3 bases between. The CDR3 sequence is 12 residues long. Germline V CDR1 and CDR2: LNHNV, YYDKDF (reference sequence). CDR3: CATSRDFYGYTF. The DNA of the CDR3 is TGTGCCACCAGCAGAGATTTCTATGGCTACACCTTC.

The chain has TRBV24-1 and TRBJ1-2; D is perhaps TRBD1 (6 bases). V dropped 4 bases and J dropped 4 bases, with 18 bases sitting between them. The CDR3 spans 16 residues. Germline V CDR1 and CDR2: KGHDR, SFDVKD. In DNA form, the CDR3 reads TGTGCCACCAGTGAATCATATGGGGGCGCAGGCTATGGCTACACCTTC. Translating it yields CATSESYGGAGYGYTF.

The V and J genes are TRBV18 and TRBJ1-1; TRBD1 agrees at 11 bases. The CDR3 has 15 residues. The ends lost 5 bases at V and 6 bases at J; junction bases unmatched: 8. Germline lookup yields CDR1 KGHSH and CDR2 LQKENI. CDR3 DNA: TGTGCCAGCTCAAGTATTGGACAGGGGGCCCCTGAAGCTTTCTTT. This translates into CASSSIGQGAPEAFF.

The chain couples TRBV4-3 to TRBJ1-3; 7 nucleotides agree with TRBD1. CDR1 is LGHNA, CDR2 YSLEER, per germline. V was pared by 2 bases and J by 3 bases, with 10 bases of the junction left unmatched. This CDR3 spans 17 amino acids. The CDR3: CASSQHRDRELGNTIYF. The CDR3 coding sequence is TGCGCCAGCAGCCAACACCGGGACAGAGAGCTTGGAAACACCATATATTTT.

The CDR3 coding sequence is TGTGCCAGCAGCCAAAAGGGTTTTGCGAACACTGAAGCTTTCTTT. Its protein is CASSQKGFANTEAFF. The V and J genes are TRBV6-5 and TRBJ1-1; no reliable D call. This CDR3 has 15 residues. Per the germline V gene, CDR1 is MNHEY and CDR2 is SVGAGI. V was shortened by 6 bases and J by 1 base, with 15 bases between the two germline ends.

The V call is TRBV5-1, the J call TRBJ2-3, with 12 positions matching TRBD2. The CDR3 has 18 residues. Trimming cost V 0 bases and J 1 base; bases outside gene matches: 6. The V gene's germline CDR1 is SGHRS and CDR2 YFSETQ. The CDR3 region has the DNA TGCGCCAGCAGCTTGGTTCCTAGCGGGGGGGCCGGCACAGATACGCAGTATTTT. It encodes CASSLVPSGGAGTDTQYF. Filled out from reference TRBV5-1 and TRBJ2-3, the complete variable domain reads KAGVTQTPRYLIKTRGQQVTLSCSPISGHRSVSWYQQTPGQGLQFLFEYFSETQRNKGNFPGRFSGRQFSNSRSEMNVSTLELGDSALYLCASSLVPSGGAGTDTQYFGPGTRLTVL.

The chain is built from TRBV28 and TRBJ1-6; 7 nucleotides line up with TRBD1. Germline values: CDR1 MDHEN, CDR2 SYDVKM. V lost 4 bases to trimming and J lost 8 bases; unmatched junction nucleotides: 5. This CDR3 has 14 amino acids. The chain's CDR3 is CASSSGGVDSPLHF. The CDR3 coding sequence is TGTGCCAGCAGTTCAGGGGGTGTAGATTCACCCCTCCACTTT.

This clone was detected once. This chain uses TRBV10-2 with TRBJ1-1, with D unresolved. In germline, CDR1 is WSHSY, CDR2 SAAADI. Trimming cost V 7 bases and J 4 bases, with 16 bases left between them. The CDR3 extends over 14 amino acids. The DNA for the CDR3 is TGCGCCAGCAACAAGGGCCAACGGGGCACTGAAGCTTTCTTT. This translates into CASNKGQRGTEAFF.

This clone is a singleton in its sample. The rearrangement uses TRBV27 and TRBJ1-6; D remains ambiguous. Germline V lookup: CDR1 MNHEY, CDR2 SMNVEV (reference sequence). CDR3 size: 13 residues. The V and J ends lost 2 bases and 7 bases respectively, with 6 bases between them. CDR3 in DNA: TGTGCCAGCAGTTTAGGTGGAAATTCACCCCTCCACTTT. It specifies CASSLGGNSPLHF.

The rearrangement uses TRBV27 and TRBJ1-1; TRBD1 is a possible D gene (5 bases). Trimming took off 6 bases at V and 3 bases at J, with 11 bases between the two ends. The CDR3 extends over 13 amino acids. Looked up from germline, CDR1 is MNHEY and CDR2 is SMNVEV (reference sequence). The CDR3 region is CASRIQGYTEAFF. The DNA of the CDR3 is TGTGCCAGCAGGATTCAGGGATACACTGAAGCTTTCTTT.

The rearrangement links TRBV7-2 to TRBJ1-2; perhaps TRBD1 as D (6 bases). Germline CDR1 SGHTA, CDR2 FQGNSA. This CDR3 contains 15 residues. Trimming pared 4 bases from V and 5 bases from J, leaving 17 bases between. Written as DNA, the CDR3 is TGTGCCAGCAGCTCAGACAGGTCCACCCTTTATGGCTACACCTTC. It specifies CASSSDRSTLYGYTF.

The rearrangement links TRBV28 to TRBJ1-1; 8 positions match TRBD1. The V gene's germline CDR1 is MDHEN and CDR2 SYDVKM. V was pared by 3 bases and J by 3 bases, with 9 bases of the junction left unmatched. The CDR3 is 16 amino acids. CDR3 nucleotides: TGTGCCAGCAGTTTTGGACAGGGAGTCTTGGACACTGAAGCTTTCTTT. Its translation: CASSFGQGVLDTEAFF.

The J gene is TRBJ1-2, the V gene TRBV5-4, with 7 nucleotides matching TRBD1. The CDR3 runs to 13 residues. Germline V CDR1 and CDR2: SGHNT, YYREEE (reference sequence). Trimming cost V 4 bases and J 2 bases; bases outside gene matches: 2. CDR3 coding DNA: TGTGCCAGCAGCGTGACAGGGAACTATGGCTACACCTTC. Translated, it gives CASSVTGNYGYTF.

The genes are TRBV10-3 and TRBJ2-2; possible D gene TRBD1, 6 bases. Germline lookup yields CDR1 ENHRY and CDR2 SYGVKD. V gave up 10 bases and J gave up 1 base, with 22 bases separating them. The CDR3 loop spans 17 amino acids. CDR3 bases: TGTGCCACCGGGCGGTCAGGGGTGGGTGTGAACACCGGGGAGCTGTTTTTT. Protein sequence: CATGRSGVGVNTGELFF.